A selection of T cell receptor beta chains follows, all from one sample in a study of T cells in Graves' hyperthyroidism and ophthalmopathy. MiXCR was run by TCRdb on the multiplex PCR reads, yielding one entry per CDR3 protein. The data contain roughly 500,000 distinct CDR3 sequences, roughly 24% of them singletons. Sequenced sample: blood. The receptor source for this set is a woman aged 30 to 39 with Graves' ophthalmopathy. The CDR3 runs from the conserved cysteine through the conserved F or W. D genes are given only for firm matches. For some rows the clone size is stated as once, few or many, or as a class when expanded; others skip it.

v_call,clone_size,j_call,d_call,cdr3_nt,cdr3_aa
TRBV5-1,.,TRBJ2-5,.,TGCGCCAGCATACGGACGCCGGGAGAGACCCAGTACTTC,CASIRTPGETQYF
TRBV2,many,TRBJ1-1,.,TGTGCCAGCAGTGATCCCGAGACAGTAAGGACTGAAGCTTTCTTT,CASSDPETVRTEAFF
TRBV12-3/TRBV12-4,many,TRBJ1-1,.,TGTGCCAGCAGTTTAGCGCTAGGCACTGAAGCTTTCTTT,CASSLALGTEAFF
TRBV27,many,TRBJ2-6,TRBD1,TGTGCCAGCAGTTTATCCAGGACAGGGGGTGGGGCCAACGTCCTGACTTTC,CASSLSRTGGGANVLTF
TRBV20-1,many,TRBJ1-2,.,TGCAGTGCCCCGGCCGGGACTAACTATGGCTACACCTTC,CSAPAGTNYGYTF
TRBV30,.,TRBJ1-3,.,TGTGCCTGGGCCAGCTCTGGAAACACCATATATTTT,CAWASSGNTIYF
TRBV30,.,TRBJ2-2,TRBD1,TGTGCCTGGAGTTCCCGGGACAGTTACACCGGGGAGCTGTTTTTT,CAWSSRDSYTGELFF
TRBV6-1,.,TRBJ1-3,.,TGTGCCACCCGGGTTCCCTCTGGAAACACCATATATTTT,CATRVPSGNTIYF
TRBV28,few,TRBJ2-7,TRBD2,TGTGCCAGCAGTACTAGCGGGCTCTCCTACGAGCAGTACTTC,CASSTSGLSYEQYF
TRBV12-3/TRBV12-4,many,TRBJ1-1,TRBD1,TGTGCCAGCAGTTTAGAGGGCAGGGGGCCGGCTTTCTTT,CASSLEGRGPAFF
TRBV12-3/TRBV12-4,many,TRBJ1-1,.,TGTGCCAGCAGTTTACCCCCGCGAAGGGCAAATGTAGAGATGAACACTGAAGCTTTCTTT,CASSLPPRRANVEMNTEAFF
TRBV12-3/TRBV12-4,.,TRBJ2-7,.,TGTGCCAGCAGGCACGGACGTGGGGAGCAGTACTTC,CASRHGRGEQYF
TRBV28,many,TRBJ1-1,.,TGTGCCAGCAGTTCTCCGGGGTCGGACACTGAAGCTTTCTTT,CASSSPGSDTEAFF
TRBV28,.,TRBJ1-1,TRBD1,TGTGCCAGCAGTGTGGACAGGGGATCAAGGACTGAAGCTTTCTTT,CASSVDRGSRTEAFF
TRBV19,.,TRBJ1-5,.,TGTGCCAGTAGTCGATTAGAGACAGATGTCGATCAGCCCCAGCATTTT,CASSRLETDVDQPQHF
TRBV6-1,many,TRBJ1-2,.,TGTGCCAGCGTGGACACGAATACGTTCACTAACTATGGCTACACCTTC,CASVDTNTFTNYGYTF
TRBV7-2,.,TRBJ2-7,.,TGTGCCAGCAGCCCCCGGAGGGCAAGCTCCTACGAGCAGTACTTC,CASSPRRASSYEQYF
TRBV29-1,few,TRBJ1-1,.,TGCAGCGTTGAACCCGTAAGGGGAACTGAAGCTTTCTTT,CSVEPVRGTEAFF
TRBV7-2,many,TRBJ2-5,.,TGTGCCAGCAGCTTCTCAGGGGAGACCCAGTACTTC,CASSFSGETQYF
TRBV7-3,.,TRBJ2-2,TRBD1,TGTGCCAGCAGCACCGGGACAGGGGACACCGGGGAGCTGTTTTTT,CASSTGTGDTGELFF
TRBV7-2,.,TRBJ1-1,.,TGTGCCAGCAGCTTAGCACCTCTGAGTGGGAACACTGAAGCTTTCTTT,CASSLAPLSGNTEAFF
TRBV6-1,many,TRBJ2-3,TRBD1,TGTGCCAGCAGTCCAACCACAGGGGGCCTACATTTT,CASSPTTGGLHF
TRBV6-1,few,TRBJ2-6,.,TGTGCCAGCTCACCGGTGGGGGCCTCTGGGGCCAACGTCCTGGCTTTC,CASSPVGASGANVLAF
TRBV30,.,TRBJ1-2,.,TGTGCCTGGCTTATTCCACAGAAGTCCTATGGCTACACCTTC,CAWLIPQKSYGYTF
TRBV20-1,many,TRBJ2-2,.,TGCAGTGCTAGGGTGATAGCGGCGAACACCGGGGAGCTGTTTTTT,CSARVIAANTGELFF
TRBV7-9,many,TRBJ1-1,.,TGTGCCAGCAGGCCTACCCCAGGGAACACTGAAGCTTTCTTT,CASRPTPGNTEAFF
TRBV24-1,few,TRBJ2-6,.,TGTGCCACCAGTGATCCATCTACCGGGGCCAACGTCCTGACTTTC,CATSDPSTGANVLTF
TRBV6-5,.,TRBJ2-7,TRBD2,TGTGCCAGCAGTTCCCGACTAGCGGGAGGGTGTGAGTACTTC,CASSSRLAGGCEYF
TRBV20-1,many,TRBJ1-5,.,TGCAGTGCTAACAAGCGACGATACACCGGCAATCAGCCCCAGCATTTT,CSANKRRYTGNQPQHF
TRBV20-1,many,TRBJ2-5,TRBD2,TGCAGTGGGAGCGGGGGCAACCAAGAGACCCAGTACTTC,CSGSGGNQETQYF
TRBV11-1,few,TRBJ2-6,TRBD1,TGTGCCAGCAGCTTAGAGGGGGCGTACTCTGGGGCCAACGTCCTGACTTTC,CASSLEGAYSGANVLTF
TRBV2,.,TRBJ1-5,TRBD1,TGTGCCAGCAGTGGACAGGGAAGAAACAATCAGCCCCAGCATTTT,CASSGQGRNNQPQHF
TRBV29-1,.,TRBJ2-3,TRBD2,TGCAGCTCTGCTACCGGGGAGGGGAGCACAGATACGCAGTATTTT,CSSATGEGSTDTQYF
TRBV28,few,TRBJ2-4,TRBD1,TGTGCCAGCAGTTTAGGGGTTCTCGGGACAGAAAAAAACATTCAGTACTTC,CASSLGVLGTEKNIQYF
TRBV6-1,few,TRBJ1-1,.,TGTGCCAGCAGTGAGGAAAGGGGCCTAGGAGCTTTCTTT,CASSEERGLGAFF
TRBV7-8,many,TRBJ1-2,.,TGTGCCAGCAGCCGTGGACGGACCTACGAGGATGGCTACACCTTC,CASSRGRTYEDGYTF
TRBV6-5,many,TRBJ2-5,.,TGTGCCAGCAGTTACTCAGACAGGTCCGAGACCCAGTACTTC,CASSYSDRSETQYF
TRBV14,.,TRBJ1-1,.,TGTGCCAGTAGCCAAGCCGGCCCTTTGAACACTGAAGCTTTCTTT,CASSQAGPLNTEAFF
TRBV6-5,many,TRBJ2-5,.,TGTGCCAGCAGTTCCCCAGGGGCGGAAGAGACCCAGTACTTC,CASSSPGAEETQYF
TRBV27,many,TRBJ2-5,TRBD2,TGTGCCAGTCGAATGTTAGCGGGGGGGTCAGAGACCCAGTACTTC,CASRMLAGGSETQYF
TRBV7-3,.,TRBJ2-5,.,TGTGCCAGCAGCTTAACGGGCTCGCCACGGGAGACCCAGTACTTC,CASSLTGSPRETQYF
TRBV6-1,many,TRBJ1-5,.,TGTGCCAGCAGTGATAATGGCAATCAGCTCCAGCATTTT,CASSDNGNQLQHF
TRBV6-5,few,TRBJ2-5,.,TGTGCCAGCAGTTACGGTCCTGGGGAGACCCAGTACTTC,CASSYGPGETQYF
TRBV7-2,many,TRBJ1-5,.,TGTGCCAGCAGCTCCGGGCGTGATCAGCCCCAGCATTTT,CASSSGRDQPQHF
TRBV30,many,TRBJ1-1,.,TGTGCCTGGGGCGGGGGCAGTACTATCACTGAAGCTTTCTTT,CAWGGGSTITEAFF
TRBV10-3,.,TRBJ1-6,.,TGTGCCATCAGTGAGTCGATAACGCGGGGCAATTCACCCCTCCACTTT,CAISESITRGNSPLHF
TRBV19,many,TRBJ1-1,.,TGTGCCAGCCTTACCGGGATTAAAGCTTTCTTT,CASLTGIKAFF
TRBV19,many,TRBJ1-2,.,TGTGCCAGTAGTATTTCCTGGGACTATGGCTACACCTTC,CASSISWDYGYTF
TRBV20-1,many,TRBJ1-1,TRBD1,TGCAGTGCTAGAGTTAGGGACAGGGGGCGTAATACTGAAGCTTTCTTT,CSARVRDRGRNTEAFF
TRBV5-1,.,TRBJ1-2,.,TGCGCCAGCAGCTTGGCCGTGGGGCCCAACTATGGCTACACCTTC,CASSLAVGPNYGYTF
TRBV15,.,TRBJ2-5,TRBD2,TGTGCCACCAGCTGGCTTACCCTGGGGGGGCAAGAGACCCAGTACTTC,CATSWLTLGGQETQYF
TRBV24-1,many,TRBJ2-2,.,TGTGCCACCAGTGGTACCGGGCCCAACACCGGGGAGCTGTTTTTT,CATSGTGPNTGELFF
TRBV27,many,TRBJ1-2,.,TGTGCCAGCAGTTTTGATGGTAGTGGCGGCTACACCTTC,CASSFDGSGGYTF
TRBV12-3/TRBV12-4,few,TRBJ2-7,TRBD2,TGTGCCAGCAGTTTCGCAGCGGGGGGGCTCGACGAGCAGTACTTC,CASSFAAGGLDEQYF
TRBV12-3/TRBV12-4,.,TRBJ1-6,.,TGTGCCAGCAGTTTCGGAAGCTACTATAATTCACCCCTCCACTTT,CASSFGSYYNSPLHF